Sequencing of this T cell receptor (beta chain) was carried out in a study of shared clonotypes between healthy human individuals. Study-wide context: Each donor's CD4 naive and CD4 memory cells filled three plates apiece, CD8 naive two, and CD8 memory one. General observations from the study: Against clonotypes common to all four donors, non-shared ones had lower generation probabilities. Naive CD4 clonotypes overlapped across a few donors at roughly 4.5%. Among the subsets, naive ones generally showed larger estimated richness than memory ones.

CDR1 is SQVTM and CDR2 is ANQGSEA in the germline V gene. V lost 3 bases and J lost 0; bases outside the gene matches: 6. This CDR3 comprises 15 residues. A note on this clone: What it binds is not known.

Assay used: immunoSEQ multiplex PCR; TCRdb lists only in-frame clones, some missing. The sample records a few hundred thousand clones, approximately 70% being singletons. This receptor was taken from a young man in good health. Sequenced input: memory CD4+ T cells sorted from blood. The subset: CD45RA-negative fraction. The chain couples TRBV29-1 to TRBJ2-7; 9 bases match TRBD1. The CDR3 DNA follows: TGCAGCGTTGAGGGGGGACAGGGATTCTCCTACGAGCAGTACTTC. This translates into CSVEGGQGFSYEQYF.